This T cell receptor beta chain was recovered during a study of vaccination and CD4 T cells after COVID-19. Of note for this clonotype: As yet, its antigen is unknown.

The sample's treatment: approximately nine-day PBMC culture with coronavirus spike peptide pools or control peptides (ViraFEST assay). Investigators obtained the unexposed donor's CD4+ T cells before the COVID-19 pandemic (2011-2018). Oncomine TCR Beta short-read sequencing was applied to DNA from cultured CD4+ T cells. From the PCR reads, TCRdb called clonotypes with MiXCR, one entry per CDR3 protein. The sample includes thousands of distinct CDR3 sequences, less than 60% seen only once; the top ten take around 25%. The sample was CD4+ T cells from blood, cultured in vitro. The sequence came from a human donor in good health.

The CDR3 DNA follows: TGTGCCAGCAGCGTAGGACTACCCGAATTCGAGACCCAGTACTTC. This translates into CASSVGLPEFETQYF. The gene calls are TRBV9 and TRBJ2-5, with a weak D call TRBD2 (5 bases). The CDR3 spans 15 residues. Germline values: CDR1 SGDLS, CDR2 YYNGEE. V lost 0 bases and J 5 bases, leaving 14 bases between the germline ends.